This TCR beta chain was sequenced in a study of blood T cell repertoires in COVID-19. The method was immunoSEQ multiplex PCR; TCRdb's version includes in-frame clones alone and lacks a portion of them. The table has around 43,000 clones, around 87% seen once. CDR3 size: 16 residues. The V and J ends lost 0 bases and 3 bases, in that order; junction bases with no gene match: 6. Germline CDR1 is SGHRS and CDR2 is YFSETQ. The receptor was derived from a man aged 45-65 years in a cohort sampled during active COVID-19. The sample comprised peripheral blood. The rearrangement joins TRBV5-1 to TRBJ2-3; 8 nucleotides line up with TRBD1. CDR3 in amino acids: CASSLGGRGPTDTQYF. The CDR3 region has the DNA TGCGCCAGCAGCTTGGGCGGCAGGGGGCCAACAGATACGCAGTATTTT.